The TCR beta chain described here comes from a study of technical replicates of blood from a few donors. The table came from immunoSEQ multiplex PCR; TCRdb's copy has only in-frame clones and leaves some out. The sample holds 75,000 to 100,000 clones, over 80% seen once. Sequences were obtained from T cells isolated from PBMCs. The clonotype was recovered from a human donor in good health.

The CDR3 DNA reads TGTGCCAGCAGCGGGGACAGGGCCGTGACAGCTTTCTTT. Its translation is CASSGDRAVTAFF. The J gene is TRBJ1-1, the V gene TRBV5-5; 9 bases agree with TRBD1. This CDR3 comprises 13 residues. Germline V lookup: CDR1 SGHKS, CDR2 YYEKEE (reference sequence). V shed 4 bases and J 10 bases; nucleotides not matched to a gene: 8.